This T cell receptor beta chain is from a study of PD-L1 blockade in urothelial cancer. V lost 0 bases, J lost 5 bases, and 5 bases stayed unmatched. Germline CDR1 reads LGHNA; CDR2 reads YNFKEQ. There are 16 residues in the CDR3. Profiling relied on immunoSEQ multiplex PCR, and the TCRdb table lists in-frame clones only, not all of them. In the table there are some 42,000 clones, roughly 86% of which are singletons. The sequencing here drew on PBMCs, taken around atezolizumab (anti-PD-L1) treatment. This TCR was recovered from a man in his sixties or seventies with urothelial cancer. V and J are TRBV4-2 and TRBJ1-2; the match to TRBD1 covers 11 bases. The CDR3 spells CASSQDSGTGGYGYTF. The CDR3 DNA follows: TGTGCCAGCAGCCAAGACTCCGGGACAGGGGGTTATGGCTACACCTTC.